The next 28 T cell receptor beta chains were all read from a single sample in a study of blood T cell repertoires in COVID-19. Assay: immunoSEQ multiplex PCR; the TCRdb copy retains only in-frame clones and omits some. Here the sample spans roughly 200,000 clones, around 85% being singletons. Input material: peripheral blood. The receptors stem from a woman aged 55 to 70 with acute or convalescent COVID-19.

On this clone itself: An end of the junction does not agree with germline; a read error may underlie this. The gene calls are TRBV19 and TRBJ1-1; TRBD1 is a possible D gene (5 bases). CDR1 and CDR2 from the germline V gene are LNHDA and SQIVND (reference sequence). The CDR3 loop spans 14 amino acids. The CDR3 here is CASNIPGANTEAFF. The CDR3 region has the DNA TGTGCCAGTAATATACCTGGGGCGAACACTGAAGCTTTCTTT.

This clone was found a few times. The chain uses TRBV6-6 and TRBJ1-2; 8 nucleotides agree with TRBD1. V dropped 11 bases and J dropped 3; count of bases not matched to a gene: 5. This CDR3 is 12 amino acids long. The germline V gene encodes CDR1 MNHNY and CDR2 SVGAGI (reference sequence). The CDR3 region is CAGSDRDYGYTF. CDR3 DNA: TGTGCCGGCTCGGACAGGGACTATGGCTACACCTTC.

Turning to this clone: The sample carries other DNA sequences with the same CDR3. Here the CDR3 DNA reads TGTGCCAGCTCACCACGCCAGGGGGACAACTATGGCTACACCTTC. This codes for CASSPRQGDNYGYTF. V usage is TRBV18 and J usage is TRBJ1-2, with TRBD1 identical over 7 bases. V trimming: 1 base; J trimming: 2 bases; junction bases outside the gene matches: 4. Germline values: CDR1 KGHSH, CDR2 LQKENI. The CDR3 loop spans 15 amino acids.

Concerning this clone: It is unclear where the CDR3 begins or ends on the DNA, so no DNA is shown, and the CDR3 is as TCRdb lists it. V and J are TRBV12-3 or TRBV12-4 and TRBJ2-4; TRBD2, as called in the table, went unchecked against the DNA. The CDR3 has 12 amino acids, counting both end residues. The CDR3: CASSLGVAGGSF.

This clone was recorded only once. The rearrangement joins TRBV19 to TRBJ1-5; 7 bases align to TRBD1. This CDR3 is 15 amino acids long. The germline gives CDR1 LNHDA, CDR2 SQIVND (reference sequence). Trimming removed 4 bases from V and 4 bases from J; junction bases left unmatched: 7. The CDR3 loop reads CASSTRQGENQPQHF. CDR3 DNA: TGTGCCAGTAGTACCCGACAGGGAGAGAATCAGCCCCAGCATTTT.

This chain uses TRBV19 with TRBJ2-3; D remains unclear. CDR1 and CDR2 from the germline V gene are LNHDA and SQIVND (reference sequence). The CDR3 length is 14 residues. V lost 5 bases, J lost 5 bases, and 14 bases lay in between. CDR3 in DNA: TGTGCCAGTAGTGCCACAACTATGGGAGATACGCAGTATTTT. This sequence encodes CASSATTMGDTQYF.

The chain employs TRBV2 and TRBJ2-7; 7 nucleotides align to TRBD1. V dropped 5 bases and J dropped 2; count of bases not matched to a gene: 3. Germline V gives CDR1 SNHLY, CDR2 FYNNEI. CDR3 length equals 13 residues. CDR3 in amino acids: CASSRDSAYEQYV. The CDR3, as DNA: TGTGCCAGCAGTCGGGACAGTGCCTACGAGCAGTACGTC.

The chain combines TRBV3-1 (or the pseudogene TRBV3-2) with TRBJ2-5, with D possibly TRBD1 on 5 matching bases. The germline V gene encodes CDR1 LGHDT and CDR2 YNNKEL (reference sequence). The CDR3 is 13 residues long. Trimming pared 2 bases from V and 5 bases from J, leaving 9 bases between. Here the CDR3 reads CASSQLKGETQYF. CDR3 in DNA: TGTGCCAGCAGCCAACTTAAGGGGGAGACCCAGTACTTC.

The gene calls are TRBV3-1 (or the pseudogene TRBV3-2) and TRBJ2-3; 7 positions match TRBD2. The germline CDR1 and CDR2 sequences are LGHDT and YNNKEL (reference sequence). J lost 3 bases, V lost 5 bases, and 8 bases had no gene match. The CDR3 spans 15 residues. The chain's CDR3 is CASSTPSGLTDTQYF. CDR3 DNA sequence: TGTGCCAGCAGCACCCCTAGCGGCCTTACAGATACGCAGTATTTT.

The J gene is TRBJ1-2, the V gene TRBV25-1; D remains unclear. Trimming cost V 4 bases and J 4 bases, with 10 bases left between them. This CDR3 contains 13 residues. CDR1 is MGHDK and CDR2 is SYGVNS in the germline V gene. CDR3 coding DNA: TGTGCCAGCAGTGGTGAGGTTTTCTATGGCTACACCTTC. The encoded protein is CASSGEVFYGYTF.

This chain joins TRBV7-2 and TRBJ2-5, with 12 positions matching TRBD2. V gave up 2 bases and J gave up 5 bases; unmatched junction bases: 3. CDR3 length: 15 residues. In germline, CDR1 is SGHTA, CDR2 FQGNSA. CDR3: CASSLWTSGMETQYF. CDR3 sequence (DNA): TGTGCCAGCAGCTTATGGACTAGCGGGATGGAGACCCAGTACTTC.

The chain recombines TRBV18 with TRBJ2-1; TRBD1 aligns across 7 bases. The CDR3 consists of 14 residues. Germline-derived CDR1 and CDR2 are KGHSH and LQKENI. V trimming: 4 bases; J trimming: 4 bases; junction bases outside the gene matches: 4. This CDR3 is CASSQGASYNEQFF. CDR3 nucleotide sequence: TGTGCCAGCTCACAGGGGGCATCGTACAATGAGCAGTTCTTC.

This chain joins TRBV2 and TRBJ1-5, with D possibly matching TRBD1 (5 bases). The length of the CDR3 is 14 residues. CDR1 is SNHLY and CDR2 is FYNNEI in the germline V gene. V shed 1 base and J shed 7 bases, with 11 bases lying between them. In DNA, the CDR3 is TGTGCCAGCAGTGAAGGGGCAGGGTTCCAGCCCCAGCATTTT. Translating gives CASSEGAGFQPQHF.

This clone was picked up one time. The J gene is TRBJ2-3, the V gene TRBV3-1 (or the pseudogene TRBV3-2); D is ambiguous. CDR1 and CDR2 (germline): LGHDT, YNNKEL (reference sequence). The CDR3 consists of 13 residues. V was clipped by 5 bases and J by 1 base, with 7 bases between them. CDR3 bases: TGTGCCAGCAGCAACCGAGGCACAGATACGCAGTATTTT. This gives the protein CASSNRGTDTQYF.

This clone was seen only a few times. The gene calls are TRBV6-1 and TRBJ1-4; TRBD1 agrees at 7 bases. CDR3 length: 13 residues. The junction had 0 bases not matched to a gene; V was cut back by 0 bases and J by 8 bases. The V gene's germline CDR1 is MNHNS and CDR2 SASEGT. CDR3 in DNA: TGTGCCAGCAGTGAAGCCAGGGGGGAAAAACTGTTTTTT. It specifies CASSEARGEKLFF.

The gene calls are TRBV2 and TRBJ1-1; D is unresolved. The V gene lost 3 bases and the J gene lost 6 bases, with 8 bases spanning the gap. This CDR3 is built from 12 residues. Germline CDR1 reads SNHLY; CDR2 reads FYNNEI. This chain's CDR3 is CASSDWAAEAFF. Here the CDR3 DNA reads TGTGCCAGCAGTGATTGGGCCGCTGAAGCTTTCTTT.

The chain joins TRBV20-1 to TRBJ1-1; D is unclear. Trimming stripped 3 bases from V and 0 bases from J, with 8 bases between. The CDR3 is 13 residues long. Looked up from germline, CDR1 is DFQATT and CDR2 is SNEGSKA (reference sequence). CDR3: CSASGHMNTEAFF. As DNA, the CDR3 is TGCAGTGCTAGTGGGCACATGAACACTGAAGCTTTCTTT.

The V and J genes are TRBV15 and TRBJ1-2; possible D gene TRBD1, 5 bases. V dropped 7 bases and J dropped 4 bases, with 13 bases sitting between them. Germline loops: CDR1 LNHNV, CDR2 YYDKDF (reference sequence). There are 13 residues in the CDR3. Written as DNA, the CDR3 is TGTGCCACCACGGGGGGACCATTCTATGGCTACACCTTC. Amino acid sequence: CATTGGPFYGYTF.

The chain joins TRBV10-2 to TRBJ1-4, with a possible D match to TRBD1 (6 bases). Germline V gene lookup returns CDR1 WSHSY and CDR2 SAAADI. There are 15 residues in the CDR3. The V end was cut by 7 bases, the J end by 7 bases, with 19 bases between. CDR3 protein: CASNPTGQAGEKLFF. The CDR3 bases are TGCGCCAGCAATCCGACAGGCCAAGCAGGTGAAAAACTGTTTTTT.

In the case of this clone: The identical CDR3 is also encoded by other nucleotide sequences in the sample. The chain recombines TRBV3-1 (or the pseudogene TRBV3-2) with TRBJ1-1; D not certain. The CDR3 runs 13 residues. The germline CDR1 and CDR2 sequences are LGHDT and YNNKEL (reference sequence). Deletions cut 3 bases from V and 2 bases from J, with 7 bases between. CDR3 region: CASSHTANTEAFF. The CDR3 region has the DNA TGTGCCAGCAGCCACACAGCAAACACTGAAGCTTTCTTT.

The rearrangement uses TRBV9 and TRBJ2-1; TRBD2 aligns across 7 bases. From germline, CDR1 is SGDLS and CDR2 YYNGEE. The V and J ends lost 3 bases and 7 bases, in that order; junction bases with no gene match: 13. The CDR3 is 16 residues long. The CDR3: CASSAKAGGSKNEQFF. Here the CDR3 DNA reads TGTGCCAGCAGCGCCAAGGCGGGCGGGAGCAAGAATGAGCAGTTCTTC.

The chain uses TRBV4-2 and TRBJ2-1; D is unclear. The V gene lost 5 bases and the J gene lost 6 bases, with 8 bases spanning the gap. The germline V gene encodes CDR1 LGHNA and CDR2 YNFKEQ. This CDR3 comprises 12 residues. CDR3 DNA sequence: TGTGCCAGCAGCATGTCCCTCAATGAGCAGTTCTTC. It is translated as CASSMSLNEQFF.

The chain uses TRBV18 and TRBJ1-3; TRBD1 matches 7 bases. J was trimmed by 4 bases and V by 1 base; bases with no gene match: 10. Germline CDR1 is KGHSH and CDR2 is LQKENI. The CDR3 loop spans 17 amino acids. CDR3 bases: TGTGCCAGCTCACCACAGGGAAACAGGGGCGAGGGAAACACCATATATTTT. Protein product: CASSPQGNRGEGNTIYF.

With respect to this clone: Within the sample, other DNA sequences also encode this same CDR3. The DNA for the CDR3 is TGCGCCAGCAGCTTAGGGGGAGTCCAAGAGACCCAGTACTTC. Translating it yields CASSLGGVQETQYF. This rearrangement joins TRBV5-1 to TRBJ2-5; D is possibly TRBD1 (6 bases). The V end lost 2 bases, the J end lost 1 base, and 9 bases lay between the germline ends. Germline V gives CDR1 SGHRS, CDR2 YFSETQ. CDR3 length: 14 amino acids. The entire variable domain, with the rest obtained from reference TRBV5-1 and TRBJ2-5, is as follows: KAGVTQTPRYLIKTRGQQVTLSCSPISGHRSVSWYQQTPGQGLQFLFEYFSETQRNKGNFPGRFSGRQFSNSRSEMNVSTLELGDSALYLCASSLGGVQETQYFGPGTRLLVL.

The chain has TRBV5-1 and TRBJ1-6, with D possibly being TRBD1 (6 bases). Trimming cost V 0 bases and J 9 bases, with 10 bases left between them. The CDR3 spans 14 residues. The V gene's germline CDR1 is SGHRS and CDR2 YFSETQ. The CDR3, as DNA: TGCGCCAGCAGCTTGGGGCAGGGGACTTCACCCCTCCACTTT. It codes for CASSLGQGTSPLHF.

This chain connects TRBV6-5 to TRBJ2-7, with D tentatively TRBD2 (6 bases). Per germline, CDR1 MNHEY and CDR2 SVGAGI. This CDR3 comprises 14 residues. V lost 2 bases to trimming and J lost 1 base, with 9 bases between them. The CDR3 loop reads CASSYRAGSYEQYF. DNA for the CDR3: TGTGCCAGCAGTTACAGGGCGGGATCCTACGAGCAGTACTTC.

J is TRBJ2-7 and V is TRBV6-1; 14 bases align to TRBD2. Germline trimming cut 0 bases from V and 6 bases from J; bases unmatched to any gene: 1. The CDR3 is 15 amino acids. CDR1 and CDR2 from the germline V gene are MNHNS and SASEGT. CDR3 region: CASSEAGLAGGEQYF. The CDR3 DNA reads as TGTGCCAGCAGTGAAGCAGGACTAGCGGGAGGCGAGCAGTACTTC.

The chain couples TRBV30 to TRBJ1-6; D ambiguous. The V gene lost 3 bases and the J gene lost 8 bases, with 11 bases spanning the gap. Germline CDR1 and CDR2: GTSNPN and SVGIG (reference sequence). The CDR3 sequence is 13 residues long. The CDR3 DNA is TGTGCCTGGAGGCCCTTTTTAGATTCACCCCTCCACTTT. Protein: CAWRPFLDSPLHF.